The 12 T cell receptor beta chains below come from one sample, sequenced in a study of T-cell memory formation after mild COVID-19. From the 5' RACE reads, TCRdb called clonotypes with MiXCR, one entry per CDR3 protein. The sample yields hundreds of thousands of distinct CDR3 sequences, around 15% seen once. Sequenced material: PBMCs or a T cell subset sorted from them (not recorded which). The receptors were sampled from a man younger than 35 who had mild COVID-19 (a few samples of this study predate the infection). Cell type and time point are not known.

This clonotype was seen only a few times. This chain joins TRBV7-2 and TRBJ1-4; D remains unclear. The CDR3 loop spans 16 amino acids. V was shortened by 2 bases and J by 7 bases, with 17 bases between the two germline ends. The V gene's germline CDR1 is SGHTA and CDR2 FQGNSA. CDR3 region: CASSLHSVPMSEKLFF. In DNA form, the CDR3 reads TGTGCCAGCAGCTTACACTCCGTCCCAATGAGTGAAAAACTGTTTTTT.

This clonotype came up a few times. The chain has TRBV29-1 and TRBJ2-7, with 9 bases that match TRBD2. V gave up 2 bases and J gave up 1 base; unmatched junction bases: 0. CDR3 size: 13 residues. CDR1 and CDR2 (germline): SQVTM, ANQGSEA. Here the CDR3 DNA reads TGCAGCGTTGAACTAGCGGGGTCCTACGAGCAGTACGTC. Its protein is CSVELAGSYEQYV.

This clonotype was seen a few times. The genes are TRBV27 and TRBJ2-1, with D hard to call. V shed 5 bases and J shed 6 bases, with 11 bases lying between them. This CDR3 is 13 amino acids long. CDR1 and CDR2 from the germline V gene are MNHEY and SMNVEV (reference sequence). The CDR3 sequence is CASSVLAANEQFF. CDR3 nucleotide sequence: TGTGCCAGCAGTGTCCTGGCAGCCAATGAGCAGTTCTTC.

This clonotype has at least ten counts. The chain combines TRBV4-2 with TRBJ2-1; no clear D gene. Looked up from germline, CDR1 is LGHNA and CDR2 is YNFKEQ. V was trimmed by 6 bases and J by 5 bases, leaving 11 bases between them. The CDR3 is 13 amino acids. CDR3 in DNA: TGTGCCAGCAGTTTGTTAGACCACAATGAGCAGTTCTTC. Protein: CASSLLDHNEQFF.

This clonotype was observed a handful of times. This chain connects TRBV2 to TRBJ2-5; a weak D match, TRBD2 (5 bases). The V gene lost 8 bases and the J gene lost 0 bases, with 16 bases spanning the gap. Germline V gene data show CDR1 as SNHLY and CDR2 as FYNNEI. The CDR3 spans 15 residues. The CDR3 bases are TGTGCCAGCCGCCGGGGTAGAAAGTACCAAGAGACCCAGTACTTC. Residues: CASRRGRKYQETQYF.

This clonotype was found many times. The chain employs TRBV2 and TRBJ2-1, with TRBD2 matching 13 bases. CDR1 is SNHLY and CDR2 is FYNNEI in the germline V gene. This CDR3 comprises 19 residues. The V segment lost 4 bases and the J segment 0 bases; nucleotides outside the gene matches: 9. CDR3 coding DNA: TGTGCCAGCAGTGCTCCCGGGACTAGCGGGGAGAGCTCCTACAATGAGCAGTTCTTC. Amino acids: CASSAPGTSGESSYNEQFF.

This clonotype was seen more than once but under ten times. This sequence joins TRBV9 and TRBJ2-5, with D tentatively TRBD1 (6 bases). V lost 3 bases to trimming and J lost 5 bases, with 20 bases between them. Germline V gene sequence: CDR1 SGDLS, CDR2 YYNGEE. The CDR3 has 16 amino acids. For the CDR3, the DNA is TGTGCCAGCAGCGCCTACGGGACACCCCATCGGGAGACCCAGTACTTC. This encodes CASSAYGTPHRETQYF. The full variable domain, its missing parts supplied by reference TRBV9 and TRBJ2-5, is DSGVTQTPKHLITATGQRVTLRCSPRSGDLSVYWYQQSLDQGLQFLIQYYNGEERAKGNILERFSAQQFPDLHSELNLSSLELGDSALYFCASSAYGTPHRETQYFGPGTRLLVL.

The chain joins TRBV20-1 to TRBJ1-2; D not resolved. CDR1 DFQATT and CDR2 SNEGSKA come from the germline V gene (reference sequence). Between the trimmed V and J ends, which lost 5 bases and 3 bases, there was a span of 7 bases. CDR3 length: 11 residues. CDR3 region: CSAGSDYGYTF. The CDR3 nucleotides are TGCAGTGCTGGGTCAGACTATGGCTACACCTTC.

This clonotype showed up just once. A much larger clone differs by one base, so this may be a read error. The chain couples TRBV5-6 to TRBJ2-3; D is undetermined. Germline CDR1 is SGHDT and CDR2 is YYEEEE. This CDR3 has 12 amino acids. V shed 2 bases and J shed 5 bases, with 6 bases lying between them. The CDR3 loop reads CASSLRIDTQYF. CDR3 bases: TGTGCCAGCAGCTTAAGAATAGATACGCAGTATTTT.

The chain is built from TRBV6-4 and TRBJ2-1, with 10 bases that match TRBD1. Trimming took 0 bases from V and 5 from J; bases not matched to a gene: 4. Germline lookup yields CDR1 MRHNA and CDR2 SNTAGT. CDR3 size: 16 residues. CDR3 DNA: TGTGCCAGCAGTGACTCGCCGGGACAGGGGAACAATGAGCAGTTCTTC. Amino acid sequence: CASSDSPGQGNNEQFF.

The chain couples TRBV4-2 to TRBJ2-3; D is possibly TRBD2 (6 bases). Trimming removed 0 bases at V and 0 bases at J, with 22 bases between. The CDR3 length is 20 residues. Germline V gene data show CDR1 as LGHNA and CDR2 as YNFKEQ. The chain's CDR3 is CASSQEVVAENHISTDTQYF. The CDR3, as DNA: TGTGCCAGCAGCCAAGAGGTGGTAGCGGAGAACCACATTAGCACAGATACGCAGTATTTT.

As regards this clonotype: Given a much more abundant clone one base away, this may be a read error. This chain uses TRBV11-2 with TRBJ2-7; D not resolved. Germline V lookup: CDR1 SGHAT, CDR2 FQNNGV. CDR3 length: 14 amino acids. The CDR3 bases are TGTGACAGCAGCTTAGAGGCAGGATTCTACGAGCAGTACGTC. This codes for CDSSLEAGFYEQYV.